These 12 T cell receptor beta chains originate from one sample sequenced in a study of blood T cell repertoires in COVID-19 (dated by TCRdb to 2020 to 2021). Libraries were constructed by the immunoSEQ multiplex PCR assay. TCRdb's version of the immuneACCESS table is confined to in-frame rearrangements and falls short of the full clone set. An unresolved V gene accounts for under half of the shortfall where checked; the remainder is of unknown origin. The sample includes some 220,000 clones, with around 90% observed a single time. The ten largest clones represent roughly 2.8% of the sample. Sequencing was performed on PBMCs or T cells enriched from blood (not recorded which). Receptors were obtained from a woman aged 25 to 39 who had recovered from COVID-19.

The chain has TRBV4-2 and TRBJ2-3; TRBD1 aligns across 7 bases. The length of the CDR3 is 14 residues. The V and J ends lost 0 bases and 5 bases, in that order; junction bases with no gene match: 2. Germline CDR1 is LGHNA and CDR2 is YNFKEQ. The CDR3 DNA reads as TGTGCCAGCAGCCAAGAATACAGGGGAGATACGCAGTATTTT. This codes for CASSQEYRGDTQYF.

The CDR3, as DNA: TGTGCCAGCAGTACAGGGGTCCACAATCAGCCCCAGCATTTT. Its translation: CASSTGVHNQPQHF. The gene calls are TRBV2 and TRBJ1-5, with TRBD1 identical over 7 bases. CDR3 length: 14 residues. V shed 5 bases and J 3 bases; nucleotides not matched to a gene: 4. CDR1 and CDR2 (germline): SNHLY, FYNNEI. The variable domain in full, with the rest retrieved from reference TRBV2 and TRBJ1-5, is EPEVTQTPSHQVTQMGQEVILRCVPISNHLYFYWYRQILGQKVEFLVSFYNNEISEKSEIFDDQFSVERPDGSNFTLKIRSTKLEDSAMYFCASSTGVHNQPQHFGDGTRLSIL.

This sequence joins TRBV15 and TRBJ2-1; maybe TRBD2 (5 bases). The V gene lost 0 bases and the J gene lost 0 bases, with 9 bases spanning the gap. The germline gives CDR1 LNHNV, CDR2 YYDKDF (reference sequence). This CDR3 region has 16 residues. The CDR3: CATSRDRRSSYNEQFF. The CDR3, as DNA: TGTGCCACCAGCAGAGATCGGAGGAGCTCCTACAATGAGCAGTTCTTC. Full variable domain (rest looked up from reference TRBV15 and TRBJ2-1): DAMVIQNPRYQVTQFGKPVTLSCSQTLNHNVMYWYQQKSSQAPKLLFHYYDKDFNNEADTPDNFQSRRPNTSFCFLDIRSPGLGDTAMYLCATSRDRRSSYNEQFFGPGTRLTVL.

DNA of the CDR3: TGTGCCAGCAGCTTGGCCCCGGACAGGGCGAACACCGGGGAGCTGTTTTTT. Protein sequence: CASSLAPDRANTGELFF. The chain uses TRBV5-4 and TRBJ2-2; 8 bases match TRBD1. Unmatched junction bases numbered 4, after V lost 0 bases and J lost 0 bases. The CDR3 loop spans 17 amino acids. Germline V CDR1 and CDR2: SGHNT, YYREEE (reference sequence).

The chain carries TRBV2 and TRBJ1-3; TRBD1 is a possible D gene (6 bases). CDR1 is SNHLY, CDR2 FYNNEI, per germline. Trimming cost V 3 bases and J 8 bases, with 14 bases left between them. This CDR3 contains 14 residues. The CDR3 nucleotides read TGTGCCAGCAGTGAGGCCTTAAGGACAGACACCATATATTTT. Amino acid sequence: CASSEALRTDTIYF.

This clone has just one count. The gene calls are TRBV7-3 and TRBJ2-5; no reliable D call. Germline V gene data show CDR1 as SGHTA and CDR2 as FQGTGA. This CDR3 spans 14 amino acids. V was shortened by 1 base and J by 5 bases, with 11 bases between the two germline ends. This chain's CDR3 is CASSLMPQAETQYF. Written as DNA, the CDR3 is TGTGCCAGCAGCTTAATGCCTCAAGCGGAGACCCAGTACTTC.

The CDR3 sequence: CASSELPGQGMNTEAFF. As DNA, the CDR3 is TGTGCCAGTAGTGAGCTACCGGGACAGGGGATGAACACTGAAGCTTTCTTT. The chain recombines TRBV19 with TRBJ1-1, with TRBD1 identical over 10 bases. Unmatched junction bases numbered 9, after V lost 5 bases and J lost 0 bases. CDR1 and CDR2 (germline): LNHDA, SQIVND (reference sequence). This CDR3 has 17 residues.

The gene calls are TRBV7-8 and TRBJ1-1; D is undetermined. V lost 4 bases, J lost 1 base, and 13 bases lay in between. Germline assignment: CDR1 SGHVS and CDR2 FQNEAQ. The CDR3 has 15 amino acids. CDR3 DNA: TGTGCCAGCAGCTGGAGGGAAGCAGGGAACACTGAAGCTTTCTTT. The encoded protein is CASSWREAGNTEAFF. Using reference TRBV7-8 and TRBJ1-1 for the parts outside the CDR3, the full variable domain is GAGVSQSPRYKVAKRGQDVALRCDPISGHVSLFWYQQALGQGPEFLTYFQNEAQLDKSGLPSDRFFAERPEGSVSTLKIQRTQQEDSAVYLCASSWREAGNTEAFFGQGTRLTVV.

The genes are TRBV2 and TRBJ1-1; D gene ambiguous. There are 17 residues in the CDR3. Deletions cut 6 bases from V and 1 base from J, with 21 bases between. The germline V gene encodes CDR1 SNHLY and CDR2 FYNNEI. CDR3 bases: TGTGCCAGCAGGCGGGAGGGAGGCCTACCACAGAACACTGAAGCTTTCTTT. This encodes CASRREGGLPQNTEAFF.

The chain is built from TRBV7-2 and TRBJ2-7; 7 nucleotides agree with TRBD2. The CDR3 is 16 residues long. CDR1 is SGHTA, CDR2 FQGNSA, per germline. V was pared by 5 bases and J by 6 bases, with 16 bases of the junction left unmatched. CDR3 sequence reads: CASSPLVAGESPEQYF. In DNA, the CDR3 is TGTGCCAGCAGCCCCCTGGTGGCGGGGGAGTCCCCCGAGCAGTACTTC.

The V gene is TRBV7-2, the J gene TRBJ2-7; 8 bases fit TRBD2. Germline V gene sequence: CDR1 SGHTA, CDR2 FQGNSA. The V and J ends lost 2 bases and 7 bases, in that order; junction bases with no gene match: 4. The CDR3 totals 13 residues. In nucleotides, the CDR3 is TGTGCCAGCAGCTTATCAGCGGGGGTTGAGCAGTACTTC. This codes for CASSLSAGVEQYF.

This rearrangement joins TRBV10-3 to TRBJ1-2; tentatively, D is TRBD1 (5 bases). This CDR3 comprises 14 residues. Trimming shortened V by 4 bases and J by 4 bases, and 13 bases separated the two germline ends. Germline V gene lookup returns CDR1 ENHRY and CDR2 SYGVKD. CDR3 region: CAISGLGGSYGYTF. The CDR3 bases are TGTGCCATCAGTGGGTTGGGGGGGAGCTATGGCTACACCTTC.